The clone carrying this TCR beta chain was recorded many times. Its antigen is as yet unknown. This sample is drawn from a study of early T cells in non-severe SARS-CoV-2 infection. Overall study: Sequenced bulk RNA came from whole blood that was unsorted, and chains were unpaired.

Study results and limitations: Anti-spike CD8 specificities were favored by VDJdb matching, whose results missed private and CD4 specificities.

Individual cDNA molecules carried attached unique molecular identifiers. TCRdb passed the 5' RACE reads through MiXCR, listing each CDR3 protein once. The table includes 30,000 to 40,000 distinct CDR3 sequences, roughly 5.7% detected once. Germline CDR1 and CDR2: GTSNPN and SVGIG (reference sequence). The CDR3 has 13 amino acids. The germline V and J ends were trimmed by 4 bases and 7 bases, with 16 bases remaining between them. The origin of this receptor is an adult who was a healthcare worker with PCR-confirmed SARS-CoV-2 infection or an uninfected control (not recorded which). This rearrangement joins TRBV30 to TRBJ1-2; D might be TRBD1 (5 bases). The specimen was whole blood. Here the CDR3 DNA reads TGTGCCTGGATGGGGAAGGGGATAATTGGCTACACCTTC. Translation: CAWMGKGIIGYTF.